Shown below are 23 T cell receptor beta chains from a single sample sequenced in a study of T cell responses to AZD1222 COVID-19 vaccine. Some clones are missing from TCRdb's copy, which holds only in-frame ones; the method was immunoSEQ multiplex PCR. The sample lists roughly 80,000 clones; approximately 90% were seen once. This specimen was peripheral blood, taken 28 days after the second AZD1222 dose. These receptors came from an adult who received the AZD1222 COVID-19 vaccine.

V and J are TRBV27 and TRBJ2-2; D is unclear. The CDR3 is 14 amino acids. V was pared by 2 bases and J by 5 bases, with 9 bases between. CDR1 MNHEY and CDR2 SMNVEV come from the germline V gene (reference sequence). In DNA, the CDR3 is TGTGCCAGCAGTTTAACCCCCCGAACCGGGGAGCTGTTTTTT. It is translated as CASSLTPRTGELFF.

This rearrangement joins TRBV21-1 to TRBJ2-5; TRBD1, as called in the table, went unchecked against the DNA. TRBV21-1 is marked as a pseudogene. CDR3 length: 15 residues. The CDR3 sequence: CASSKGHQHQETQYF. The CDR3 bases are TGTGCCAGCAGCAAGGGGCACCAGCACCAAGAGACCCAGTACTTC.

The chain employs TRBV7-2 and TRBJ2-2; D is unclear. Per the germline V gene, CDR1 is SGHTA and CDR2 is FQGNSA. V lost 1 base to trimming and J lost 4 bases, with 1 base between them. This CDR3 comprises 12 residues. This chain's CDR3 is CASSLVTGELFF. CDR3 nucleotides: TGTGCCAGCAGCTTAGTCACCGGGGAGCTGTTTTTT.

For the CDR3, the DNA is TGTGCCAGCACCCTACAGGGGGACACTGAAGCTTTCTTT. It specifies CASTLQGDTEAFF. The J gene is TRBJ1-1, the V gene TRBV7-2, with 8 bases lining up with TRBD1. Germline CDR1 SGHTA, CDR2 FQGNSA. V lost 7 bases and J lost 3; bases outside the gene matches: 4. The length of the CDR3 is 13 residues. Full variable domain (rest looked up from reference TRBV7-2 and TRBJ1-1): GAGVSQSPSNKVTEKGKDVELRCDPISGHTALYWYRQSLGQGLEFLIYFQGNSAPDKSGLPSDRFSAERTGGSVSTLTIQRTQQEDSAVYLCASTLQGDTEAFFGQGTRLTVV.

This chain uses TRBV6-5 with TRBJ2-7, with D perhaps TRBD2 (5 bases). CDR1 and CDR2 from the germline V gene are MNHEY and SVGAGI. Deletions cut 4 bases from V and 4 bases from J, with 8 bases between. The length of the CDR3 is 12 residues. The CDR3 bases are TGTGCCAGCAGTTGGGAGAGATACGAGCAGTACTTC. Its translation: CASSWERYEQYF.

The CDR3 DNA is TGTGCCAGCAATAAGGGGAGGGACACTGAAGCTTTCTTT. Its protein is CASNKGRDTEAFF. The chain has TRBV2 and TRBJ1-1; the D gene is possibly TRBD1 (5 bases). The CDR3 contains 13 residues. Germline CDR1 reads SNHLY; CDR2 reads FYNNEI. V gave up 7 bases and J gave up 3 bases, with 12 bases separating them.

The V call is TRBV19, the J call TRBJ2-2; D gene unclear. The CDR3 is 14 residues long. V lost 5 bases, J lost 5 bases, and 12 bases lay in between. Per germline, CDR1 LNHDA and CDR2 SQIVND (reference sequence). In nucleotides, the CDR3 is TGTGCCAGTAGTTCCGACGGGTGGACCGGGGAGCTGTTTTTT. This sequence encodes CASSSDGWTGELFF.

The chain links TRBV6-5 to TRBJ1-5; D may be TRBD1 (6 bases). Germline loops: CDR1 MNHEY, CDR2 SVGAGI. CDR3 length: 16 amino acids. Trimming removed 4 bases at V and 6 bases at J, with 19 bases between. The CDR3 loop is CASSLYSGTTVQPQHF. In nucleotides, the CDR3 is TGTGCCAGCAGTTTATATTCCGGGACAACGGTTCAGCCCCAGCATTTT.

This rearrangement joins TRBV7-2 to TRBJ1-5; D not resolved. CDR3 length: 15 residues. The germline V and J ends were trimmed by 5 bases and 1 base, with 12 bases remaining between them. Germline V lookup: CDR1 SGHTA, CDR2 FQGNSA. CDR3 in amino acids: CASSKDPGSNQPQHF. The CDR3 nucleotides are TGTGCCAGCAGCAAAGACCCCGGCAGCAATCAGCCCCAGCATTTT.

This chain connects TRBV6-2 or TRBV6-3 to TRBJ1-5, with a possible D match to TRBD1 (5 bases). The V gene's germline CDR1 is MNHEY and CDR2 SVGEGT. V was pared by 2 bases and J by 7 bases, with 12 bases between. The CDR3 runs 14 residues. The CDR3 reads CASSYRGSLQPQHF. For the CDR3, the DNA is TGTGCCAGCAGTTACAGGGGTAGTTTGCAGCCCCAGCATTTT.

The chain carries TRBV7-8 and TRBJ2-3; TRBD2 aligns across 8 bases. V was clipped by 5 bases and J by 2 bases; unmatched bases: 12. This CDR3 contains 17 residues. The germline V gene encodes CDR1 SGHVS and CDR2 FQNEAQ. CDR3 nucleotides: TGTGCCAGCAGCCGAAGATCGTCGGGGGGGCCCACAGATACGCAGTATTTT. This translates into CASSRRSSGGPTDTQYF.

This chain uses TRBV15 with TRBJ2-2; 9 bases match TRBD1. The CDR3 runs to 19 residues. Germline V gene lookup returns CDR1 LNHNV and CDR2 YYDKDF (reference sequence). The junction had 12 bases not matched to a gene; V was cut back by 0 bases and J by 4 bases. CDR3 nucleotides: TGTGCCACCAGCAGAGATCGGGACAGGGCTTTTGGGCGCACCGGGGAGCTGTTTTTT. Translating gives CATSRDRDRAFGRTGELFF.

This chain links TRBV25-1 with TRBJ1-1; the match to TRBD1 covers 9 bases. Germline lookup yields CDR1 MGHDK and CDR2 SYGVNS. Trimming took 6 bases from V and 7 from J; bases not matched to a gene: 9. CDR3 length equals 14 residues. CDR3 loop: CASSLQGAKGEAFF. In DNA form, the CDR3 reads TGTGCCAGCAGCCTACAGGGGGCTAAGGGTGAAGCTTTCTTT.

The rearrangement links TRBV7-8 to TRBJ2-7; D perhaps matches TRBD2 (6 bases). Looked up from germline, CDR1 is SGHVS and CDR2 is FQNEAQ. Deletions cut 3 bases from V and 4 bases from J, with 13 bases between. The CDR3 covers 14 residues. The CDR3 DNA is TGTGCCAGCAGCTTCGGGGGTACGGTATACGAGCAGTACTTC. It translates to CASSFGGTVYEQYF. The variable domain in full, completed from reference TRBV7-8 and TRBJ2-7, reads GAGVSQSPRYKVAKRGQDVALRCDPISGHVSLFWYQQALGQGPEFLTYFQNEAQLDKSGLPSDRFFAERPEGSVSTLKIQRTQQEDSAVYLCASSFGGTVYEQYFGPGTRLTVT.

The rearrangement uses TRBV6-5 and TRBJ1-1; unclear D gene. Looked up from germline, CDR1 is MNHEY and CDR2 is SVGAGI. This CDR3 is built from 13 residues. Trimming left V 11 bases short and J 2 bases short, with 15 bases between. CDR3 in amino acids: CACDRATNTEAFF. The DNA of the CDR3 is TGTGCCTGCGATCGGGCCACAAACACTGAAGCTTTCTTT.

The rearrangement uses TRBV5-6 and TRBJ1-2, with D unclear. This CDR3 is built from 16 residues. V shed 2 bases and J shed 4 bases, with 18 bases lying between them. The germline V gene encodes CDR1 SGHDT and CDR2 YYEEEE. The CDR3 region has the DNA TGTGCCAGCAGCTTCGCTATTGCGGCAGCGTCCTATGGCTACACCTTC. Translation gives CASSFAIAAASYGYTF.

V gene TRBV19 combines with J gene TRBJ1-3; 7 bases are a match to TRBD1. Germline V gene sequence: CDR1 LNHDA, CDR2 SQIVND (reference sequence). J gave up 0 bases and V 7 bases, and 15 bases lay outside the gene matches. This CDR3 has 18 amino acids. DNA of the CDR3: TGTGCCAGTATGAACAGGGGACGTAGAAGGGGCTCTGGAAACACCATATATTTT. It yields the protein CASMNRGRRRGSGNTIYF.

The chain links TRBV19 to TRBJ2-3; D gene uncertain. CDR3 size: 14 residues. V was trimmed by 6 bases and J by 4 bases, leaving 14 bases between them. CDR1 is LNHDA, CDR2 SQIVND, per germline (reference sequence). The CDR3 loop is CASSYYGTADTQYF. The CDR3, as DNA: TGTGCCAGTAGCTATTACGGTACCGCAGATACGCAGTATTTT.

The J gene is TRBJ1-4, the V gene TRBV19; D not certain. The CDR3 contains 13 residues. Trimming removed 7 bases from V and 3 bases from J, with 9 bases in between. In germline, CDR1 is LNHDA, CDR2 SQIVND (reference sequence). The CDR3 DNA sequence: TGTGCCAGTACTGGCAGATCTAATGAAAAACTGTTTTTT. Residues: CASTGRSNEKLFF. Full variable domain (missing parts from reference TRBV19 and TRBJ1-4): DGGITQSPKYLFRKEGQNVTLSCEQNLNHDAMYWYRQDPGQGLRLIYYSQIVNDFQKGDIAEGYSVSREKKESFPLTVTSAQKNPTAFYLCASTGRSNEKLFFGSGTQLSVL.

The chain joins TRBV28 to TRBJ1-5; D is uncertain. Germline-derived CDR1 and CDR2 are MDHEN and SYDVKM. Trimming left V 5 bases short and J 7 bases short, with 21 bases between. This CDR3 is 16 amino acids long. In nucleotides, the CDR3 is TGTGCCAGCAGTCCTTCCCTTGGAGGTGGTAGCCAGCCCCAGCATTTT. It codes for CASSPSLGGGSQPQHF.

The chain carries TRBV29-1 and TRBJ2-5; no definite D call. From germline, CDR1 is SQVTM and CDR2 ANQGSEA. The length of the CDR3 is 10 residues. The V and J ends lost 6 bases and 5 bases respectively, with 7 bases between them. CDR3 coding DNA: TGCAGCGTCCAAATGGAGACCCAGTACTTC. Protein sequence: CSVQMETQYF.

The J gene is TRBJ1-1, the V gene TRBV7-9; D not resolved. Germline CDR1 reads SEHNR; CDR2 reads FQNEAQ (reference sequence). Trimming left V 3 bases short and J 8 bases short, with 7 bases between. CDR3 length equals 11 residues. The CDR3 bases are TGTGCCAGCAGCTTTACCGAGGAAGCTTTCTTT. It encodes CASSFTEEAFF.

This clone was recorded once. The chain joins TRBV6-5 to TRBJ1-1, with 7 nucleotides matching TRBD1. The CDR3 spans 16 residues. V lost 2 bases, J lost 8 bases, and 14 bases stayed unmatched. Germline CDR1 reads MNHEY; CDR2 reads SVGAGI. In DNA form, the CDR3 reads TGTGCCAGCAGTTACGCTCGAGGGGGCAGTCGAGGGGAAGCTTTCTTT. Translating gives CASSYARGGSRGEAFF.